The 15 T cell receptor beta chains listed next were all sequenced from one sample in a study of blood T cell repertoires in COVID-19. TCRdb's table, derived via immunoSEQ multiplex PCR, lists solely in-frame clones and lacks some. Here the sample spans 170,000 or so clones, about 88% being singletons. Material for sequencing was peripheral blood. The receptors shown here come from a man aged 40-49 years with active or convalescent COVID-19.

The genes are TRBV27 and TRBJ2-2; D unresolved. CDR3 length: 13 amino acids. From germline, CDR1 is MNHEY and CDR2 SMNVEV (reference sequence). Trimming removed 0 bases from V and 5 bases from J, with 4 bases in between. DNA of the CDR3: TGTGCCAGCAGTTTATCGTTAACCGGGGAGCTGTTTTTT. Encoded protein: CASSLSLTGELFF.

The genes are TRBV23-1 and TRBJ1-5, with D possibly matching TRBD1 (6 bases). TRBV23-1 qualifies as an ORF whose function is uncertain. V was pared by 2 bases and J by 0 bases, with 17 bases between. This CDR3 comprises 18 residues. The CDR3 coding sequence is TGCGCCAGCAGTCAACTGGGCCCTGAGGGGGATAGCAATCAGCCCCAGCATTTT. Its protein product is CASSQLGPEGDSNQPQHF.

The CDR3 loop is CASSSRDILTLHYGYTF. The CDR3 DNA follows: TGTGCCAGCAGCTCCCGGGACATCCTCACTCTGCACTATGGCTACACCTTC. The chain recombines TRBV5-8 with TRBJ1-2; weak D call: TRBD1 (6 bases). Per the germline V gene, CDR1 is SGHTS and CDR2 is YDEGEE. V shed 3 bases and J shed 3 bases, with 21 bases lying between them. The CDR3 contains 17 residues.

Note on this clone: This CDR3 is also generated by other DNA sequences in the sample. The chain recombines TRBV7-2 with TRBJ1-2; 8 positions match TRBD1. Germline V CDR1 and CDR2: SGHTA, FQGNSA. This CDR3 has 13 residues. Unmatched junction bases numbered 3, after V lost 4 bases and J lost 5 bases. Written as DNA, the CDR3 is TGTGCCAGCAGCTCCACAGGGGGATATGGCTACACCTTC. It codes for CASSSTGGYGYTF. Based on the CDR3 plus reference TRBV7-2 and TRBJ1-2, the full variable domain is GAGVSQSPSNKVTEKGKDVELRCDPISGHTALYWYRQSLGQGLEFLIYFQGNSAPDKSGLPSDRFSAERTGGSVSTLTIQRTQQEDSAVYLCASSSTGGYGYTFGSGTRLTVV.

The rearrangement joins TRBV28 to TRBJ2-5; TRBD1 matches at 8 bases. CDR3 length: 17 residues. CDR1 and CDR2 (germline): MDHEN, SYDVKM. Germline trimming cut 3 bases from V and 9 bases from J; bases unmatched to any gene: 18. CDR3 in DNA: TGTGCCAGCAGTTTCCGGCGGGCGCCAGGGGGCGAAGTAGCCCAGTACTTC. Amino acid sequence: CASSFRRAPGGEVAQYF. The full variable domain, its missing parts supplied by reference TRBV28 and TRBJ2-5, is DVKVTQSSRYLVKRTGEKVFLECVQDMDHENMFWYRQDPGLGLRLIYFSYDVKMKEKGDIPEGYSVSREKKERFSLILESASTNQTSMYLCASSFRRAPGGEVAQYFGPGTRLLVL.

The chain couples TRBV11-1 to TRBJ1-1; 7 bases match TRBD1. Trimming cost V 4 bases and J 6 bases; bases outside gene matches: 11. Germline loops: CDR1 SGHAT, CDR2 FQDESV (reference sequence). There are 15 residues in the CDR3. CDR3 residues: CASSSGQVRLAEAFF. Written as DNA, the CDR3 is TGTGCCAGCAGCTCTGGACAGGTCCGTCTCGCTGAAGCTTTCTTT.

The V gene is TRBV27, the J gene TRBJ2-1; D is ambiguous. Germline-derived CDR1 and CDR2 are MNHEY and SMNVEV (reference sequence). This CDR3 is 11 amino acids long. V lost 10 bases and J lost 0, with 4 bases in between. Written as DNA, the CDR3 is TGTGCCACGCGCTCCTACAATGAGCAGTTCTTC. Its translation is CATRSYNEQFF.

The chain employs TRBV12-3 or TRBV12-4 and TRBJ1-5; weak D call: TRBD1 (5 bases). V dropped 3 bases and J dropped 9 bases, with 6 bases sitting between them. The CDR3 has 11 amino acids. The CDR3 DNA reads TGTGCCAGCAGTTTGGGGGGGCCCCAGCATTTT. This gives the protein CASSLGGPQHF.

This clone came up a few times. The gene calls are TRBV6-6 and TRBJ1-2; no firm D call. Trimming took 2 bases from V and 8 from J, leaving 9 bases between them. Germline lookup yields CDR1 MNHNY and CDR2 SVGAGI (reference sequence). CDR3 length: 12 amino acids. The CDR3 nucleotides are TGTGCCAGCAGTTACACGGGTACCGGCTACACCTTC. Protein sequence: CASSYTGTGYTF.

The sample holds a few counts of this clone. This sequence joins TRBV6-2 or TRBV6-3 and TRBJ2-3, with 9 bases fitting TRBD1. Germline values: CDR1 MNHEY, CDR2 SVGEGT. The CDR3 runs 15 residues. The ends lost 2 bases at V and 2 bases at J; junction bases unmatched: 2. CDR3 in amino acids: CASSYGTGHTDTQYF. Written as DNA, the CDR3 is TGTGCCAGCAGTTACGGGACAGGGCACACAGATACGCAGTATTTT.

Concerning this clone: The junction departs from the called germline gene at one end, perhaps through a read error. The chain joins TRBV3-1 (or the pseudogene TRBV3-2) to TRBJ1-6, with 9 bases lining up with TRBD1. Per germline, CDR1 LGHDT and CDR2 YNNKEL (reference sequence). The CDR3 loop spans 14 amino acids. The CDR3 DNA reads TGTGCCAGCAGCTTGGGACAGGGTAATCCACCCCTCCACTTT. It specifies CASSLGQGNPPLHF.

The chain combines TRBV11-2 with TRBJ2-7; the D gene is possibly TRBD2 (5 bases). Germline-derived CDR1 and CDR2 are SGHAT and FQNNGV. Between the trimmed V and J ends, which lost 5 bases and 2 bases, there was a span of 13 bases. CDR3 length: 14 residues. The DNA of the CDR3 is TGTGCCAGCAGCCCAGGCAGACTAACCTACGAGCAGTACTTC. Translation: CASSPGRLTYEQYF.

The CDR3 is CASSYRSVSGANVLTF. The DNA of the CDR3 is TGTGCCAGCAGTTACCGTTCTGTCTCTGGGGCCAACGTCCTGACTTTC. The V call is TRBV6-2 or TRBV6-3, the J call TRBJ2-6; no definite D call. With 2 bases removed from V and 0 bases from J, the gap between germline ends came to 8 bases. The CDR3 spans 16 residues. Germline loops: CDR1 MNHEY, CDR2 SVGEGT.

V usage is TRBV11-2 and J usage is TRBJ1-2, with D possibly TRBD1 on 6 matching bases. CDR1 is SGHAT, CDR2 FQNNGV, per germline. V dropped 2 bases and J dropped 3 bases, with 13 bases sitting between them. The CDR3 is made up of 15 amino acids. As DNA, the CDR3 is TGTGCCAGCAGCTTAAGTCACAGGGCTCACTATGGCTACACCTTC. It yields the protein CASSLSHRAHYGYTF.

This clone was found a few times. The rearrangement joins TRBV13 to TRBJ1-6, with TRBD1 matching over 9 bases. Germline lookup yields CDR1 PRHDT and CDR2 FYEKMQ (reference sequence). The CDR3 is made up of 15 amino acids. The trim removed 3 bases at V and 7 bases at J, leaving 4 bases unmatched. The CDR3 bases are TGTGCCAGCAGCTTCATGGGGACAGGGAATTCACCCCTCCACTTT. Translation: CASSFMGTGNSPLHF.